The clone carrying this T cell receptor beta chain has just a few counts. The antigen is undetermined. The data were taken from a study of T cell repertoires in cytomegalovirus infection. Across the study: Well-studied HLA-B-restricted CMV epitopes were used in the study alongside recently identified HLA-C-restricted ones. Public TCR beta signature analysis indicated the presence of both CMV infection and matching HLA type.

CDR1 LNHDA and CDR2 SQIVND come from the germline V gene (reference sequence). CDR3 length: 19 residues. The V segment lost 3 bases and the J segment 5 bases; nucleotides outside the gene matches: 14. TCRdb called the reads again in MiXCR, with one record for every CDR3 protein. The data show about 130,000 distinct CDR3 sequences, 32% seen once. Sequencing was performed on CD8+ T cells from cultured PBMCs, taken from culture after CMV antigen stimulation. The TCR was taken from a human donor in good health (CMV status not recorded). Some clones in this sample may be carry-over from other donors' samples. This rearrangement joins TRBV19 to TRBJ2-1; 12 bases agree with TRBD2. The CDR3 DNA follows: TGTGCCAGTAGTATGTTCCCGACGGGGGCTAGCGGGGGGGACAATGAGCAGTTCTTC. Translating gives CASSMFPTGASGGDNEQFF.